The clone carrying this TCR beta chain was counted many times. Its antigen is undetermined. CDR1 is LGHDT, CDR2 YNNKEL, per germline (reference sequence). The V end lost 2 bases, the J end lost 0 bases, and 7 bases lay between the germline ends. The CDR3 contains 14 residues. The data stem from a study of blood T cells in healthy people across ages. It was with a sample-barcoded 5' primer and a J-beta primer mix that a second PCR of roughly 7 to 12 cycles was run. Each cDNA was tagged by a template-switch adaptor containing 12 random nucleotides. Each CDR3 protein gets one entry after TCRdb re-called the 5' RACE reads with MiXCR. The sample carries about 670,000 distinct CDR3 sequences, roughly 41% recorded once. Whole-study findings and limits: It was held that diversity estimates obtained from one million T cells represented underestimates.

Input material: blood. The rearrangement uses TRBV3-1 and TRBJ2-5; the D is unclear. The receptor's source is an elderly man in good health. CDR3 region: CASSQWGNQETQYF. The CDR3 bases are TGTGCCAGCAGCCAATGGGGAAACCAAGAGACCCAGTACTTC.